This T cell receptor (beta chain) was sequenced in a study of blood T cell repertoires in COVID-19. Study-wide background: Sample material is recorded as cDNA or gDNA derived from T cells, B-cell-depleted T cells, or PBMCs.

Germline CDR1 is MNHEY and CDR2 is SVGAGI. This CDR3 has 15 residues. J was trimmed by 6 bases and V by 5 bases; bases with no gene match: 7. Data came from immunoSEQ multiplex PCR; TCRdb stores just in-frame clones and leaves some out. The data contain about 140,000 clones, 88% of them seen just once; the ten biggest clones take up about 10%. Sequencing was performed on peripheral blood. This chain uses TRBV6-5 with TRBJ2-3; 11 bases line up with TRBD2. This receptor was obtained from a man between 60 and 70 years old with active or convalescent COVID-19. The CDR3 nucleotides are TGTGCCAGCAGTCTTACTAGCGGGAGAACTGATACGCAGTATTTT. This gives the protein CASSLTSGRTDTQYF.